The source of this TCR beta chain is a study of blood T cell repertoires in COVID-19. Study context: T cells, B-cell-depleted T cells, or PBMCs provided the cDNA or gDNA that served as material.

Original processing methods: By means of reference gene primer amplification, nucleated cell counts were estimated. Measured with immunoSEQ multiplex PCR; TCRdb has only the in-frame clones, and not every one. The V and J calls and clone size are taken from that table; D and trimming were inferred from the DNA. The sample yields roughly 280,000 clones, about 89% seen once. The germline gives CDR1 SGHTA, CDR2 FQGTGA. The CDR3 contains 13 residues. Between the trimmed V and J ends, which lost 5 bases and 1 base, there was a span of 6 bases. This chain connects TRBV7-3 to TRBJ1-5; D remains unclear. The TCR comes from a man aged 35 to 55 with active or convalescent COVID-19. Material for sequencing was peripheral blood. The CDR3: CASSEGSNQPQHF. CDR3 bases: TGTGCCAGCAGCGAGGGCAGCAATCAGCCCCAGCATTTT.